This TCR beta chain was captured in a study of blood T cell repertoires in COVID-19. Study context: The origin of the acute and convalescent COVID-19 samples was the United States, Italy and Spain. Nucleic acid was either cDNA or gDNA, and it came from T cells, B-cell-depleted T cells, or PBMCs.

As processed by the authors: Amplification from reference gene primers served as the basis for estimated nucleated cell counts. TCRdb's copy holds only in-frame clones and misses some; the assay was immunoSEQ multiplex PCR. The DNA was the basis for D and trimming; V, J and clone size are from that table. The sample has roughly 330,000 clones; about 82% are singletons. The ends lost 4 bases at V and 0 bases at J; junction bases unmatched: 5. This CDR3 region has 16 residues. Looked up from germline, CDR1 is MNHNS and CDR2 is SASEGT. This chain joins TRBV6-1 and TRBJ2-3; TRBD1 agrees at 9 bases. The sample taken for sequencing was peripheral blood. The origin of this receptor is a woman aged 45-65 years with acute or convalescent COVID-19. CDR3 in DNA: TGTGCCAGCAGTGCCTGGACAGGGGTGAGCACAGATACGCAGTATTTT. It encodes CASSAWTGVSTDTQYF.